The T cell receptor beta chain described here comes from a study of blood T cells in healthy people across ages. Many counts were recorded for this clonotype. The antigen is undetermined. With a J-beta primer mix and a sample-barcoded 5' primer, a second PCR ran about 7 to 11 cycles. Each cDNA molecule carried a tag from a template-switch adaptor that contained 12 random nucleotides. TCRdb re-called the 5' RACE reads with MiXCR, one entry per CDR3 protein. Altogether fewer than 700,000 distinct CDR3 sequences are present, 40% to 50% being singletons, with the ten largest covering 20% to 25%. Roughly 10 milliliters of peripheral blood were drawn from each donor into EDTA-treated tubes. Broader study findings: Unsorted PBMCs prevented conclusive naive versus antigen-experienced comparison. Greater diversity and more naive CD4+ cells were seen in long-lived donors than in aged donors.

V was trimmed by 7 bases and J by 2 bases, leaving 15 bases between them. Germline CDR1 and CDR2: MNHEY and SVGAGI. This CDR3 is built from 14 residues. The origin of this receptor is a man of 80 years or more in good health. The chain couples TRBV6-5 to TRBJ2-7, with D uncertain. The specimen sequenced was blood. The CDR3 sequence: CASTPSLGTYEQYF. The CDR3 nucleotides read TGTGCCAGCACCCCCAGCCTGGGAACCTACGAGCAGTACTTC.